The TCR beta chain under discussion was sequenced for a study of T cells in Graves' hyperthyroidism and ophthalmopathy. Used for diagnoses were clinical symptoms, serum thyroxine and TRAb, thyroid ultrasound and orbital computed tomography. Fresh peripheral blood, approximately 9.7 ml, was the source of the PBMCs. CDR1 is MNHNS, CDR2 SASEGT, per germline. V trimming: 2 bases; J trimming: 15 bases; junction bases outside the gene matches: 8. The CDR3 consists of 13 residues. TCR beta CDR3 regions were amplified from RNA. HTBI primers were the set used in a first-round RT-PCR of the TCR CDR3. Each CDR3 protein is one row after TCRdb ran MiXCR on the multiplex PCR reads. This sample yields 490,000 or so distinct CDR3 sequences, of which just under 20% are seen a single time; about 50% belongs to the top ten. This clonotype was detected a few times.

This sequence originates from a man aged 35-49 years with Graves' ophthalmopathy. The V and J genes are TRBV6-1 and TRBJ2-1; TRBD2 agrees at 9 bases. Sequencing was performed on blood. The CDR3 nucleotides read TGTGCCAGCAGTGAAACCCTGACTAGCGGACCGTTCTTC. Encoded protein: CASSETLTSGPFF.